Listed here is a single T cell receptor beta chain. The table came from immunoSEQ multiplex PCR; TCRdb's copy has only in-frame clones and leaves some out. The table shows fewer than 500,000 clones, with around 90% occurring only once. The length of the CDR3 is 15 residues. V dropped 4 bases and J dropped 1; count of bases not matched to a gene: 5. Per germline, CDR1 MDHEN and CDR2 SYDVKM. This entry comes from a study of control samples from healthy donors and cancer patients. Material for sequencing was PBMCs. J is TRBJ2-7 and V is TRBV28, with TRBD1 matching 9 bases. The sequence derives from a man aged 40-49 years with head and neck cancer. The CDR3, as DNA: TGTGCCAGCAGTTCAGGGGGGACAGGGTCCTACGAGCAGTACTTC. This encodes CASSSGGTGSYEQYF.